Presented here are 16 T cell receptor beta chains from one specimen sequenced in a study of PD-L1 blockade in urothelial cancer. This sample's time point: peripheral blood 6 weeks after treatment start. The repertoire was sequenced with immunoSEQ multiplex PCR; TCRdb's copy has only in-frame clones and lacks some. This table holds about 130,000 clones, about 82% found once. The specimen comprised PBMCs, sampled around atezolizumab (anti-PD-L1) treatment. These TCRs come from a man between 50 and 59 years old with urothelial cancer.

The CDR3 region is CASTRGGADTGELFF. The CDR3 DNA reads as TGCGCCAGCACCCGGGGGGGGGCAGACACCGGGGAGCTGTTTTTT. The J gene is TRBJ2-2, the V gene TRBV5-1, with TRBD2 matching 8 bases. Germline-derived CDR1 and CDR2 are SGHRS and YFSETQ. This CDR3 spans 15 amino acids. Losses at the gene ends were 6 bases for V and 3 bases for J; bases not matched to a gene: 7. Combining the CDR3 with reference TRBV5-1 and TRBJ2-2 gives the whole variable domain KAGVTQTPRYLIKTRGQQVTLSCSPISGHRSVSWYQQTPGQGLQFLFEYFSETQRNKGNFPGRFSGRQFSNSRSEMNVSTLELGDSALYLCASTRGGADTGELFFGEGSRLTVL.

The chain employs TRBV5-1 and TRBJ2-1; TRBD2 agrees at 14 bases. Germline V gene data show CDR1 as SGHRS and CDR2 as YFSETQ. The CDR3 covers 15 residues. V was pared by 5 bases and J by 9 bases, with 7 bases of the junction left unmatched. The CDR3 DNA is TGCGCCAGCAGTTCACCGGGACTAGCGGGAGTTGAGCAGTTCTTC. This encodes CASSSPGLAGVEQFF.

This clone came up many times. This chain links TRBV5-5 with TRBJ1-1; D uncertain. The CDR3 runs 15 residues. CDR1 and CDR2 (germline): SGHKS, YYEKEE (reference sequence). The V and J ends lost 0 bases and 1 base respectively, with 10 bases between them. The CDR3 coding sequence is TGTGCCAGCAGCTTGGTGCCAGAGGCGAACACTGAAGCTTTCTTT. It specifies CASSLVPEANTEAFF.

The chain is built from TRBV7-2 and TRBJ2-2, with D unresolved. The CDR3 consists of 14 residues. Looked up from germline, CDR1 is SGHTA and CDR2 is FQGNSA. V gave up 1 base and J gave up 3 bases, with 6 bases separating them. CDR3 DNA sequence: TGTGCCAGCAGCTTAGGAGTAGACACCGGGGAGCTGTTTTTT. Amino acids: CASSLGVDTGELFF.

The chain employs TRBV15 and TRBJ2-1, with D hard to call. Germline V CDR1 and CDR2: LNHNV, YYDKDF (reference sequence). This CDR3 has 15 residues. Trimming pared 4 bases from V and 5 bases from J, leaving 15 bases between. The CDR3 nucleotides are TGTGCCACCAGCAAAGAAGGTAACAGAAACAATGAGCAGTTCTTC. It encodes CATSKEGNRNNEQFF.

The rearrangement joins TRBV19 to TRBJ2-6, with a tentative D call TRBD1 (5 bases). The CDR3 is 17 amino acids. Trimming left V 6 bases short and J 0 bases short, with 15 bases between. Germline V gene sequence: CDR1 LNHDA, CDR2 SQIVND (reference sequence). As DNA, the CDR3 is TGTGCCAGTAGCGAATGGGGCATGGGCTCTGGGGCCAACGTCCTGACTTTC. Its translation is CASSEWGMGSGANVLTF.

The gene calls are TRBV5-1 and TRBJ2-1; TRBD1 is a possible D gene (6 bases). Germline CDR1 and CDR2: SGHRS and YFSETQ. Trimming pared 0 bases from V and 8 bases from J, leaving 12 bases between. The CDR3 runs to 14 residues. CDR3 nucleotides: TGCGCCAGCAGCTTGGGGGAGAGGGGGTATGAGCAGTTCTTC. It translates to CASSLGERGYEQFF.

CDR3 nucleotide sequence: TGTGCCAGCAGACCTGACGGGACTAACTATGGCTACACCTTC. It is translated as CASRPDGTNYGYTF. The rearrangement uses TRBV7-9 and TRBJ1-2; D ambiguous. Trimming shortened V by 6 bases and J by 0 bases, and 11 bases separated the two germline ends. The germline V gene encodes CDR1 SEHNR and CDR2 FQNEAQ (reference sequence). The CDR3 is 14 residues long.

The CDR3 region has the DNA TGCAGCGTTGAGCCACAACTACAGGGAAGCATTCAGTACTTC. It is translated as CSVEPQLQGSIQYF. The genes are TRBV29-1 and TRBJ2-4; TRBD1 might be the D (6 bases). This CDR3 has 14 residues. The V and J ends lost 3 bases and 9 bases respectively, with 18 bases between them. The V gene's germline CDR1 is SQVTM and CDR2 ANQGSEA.

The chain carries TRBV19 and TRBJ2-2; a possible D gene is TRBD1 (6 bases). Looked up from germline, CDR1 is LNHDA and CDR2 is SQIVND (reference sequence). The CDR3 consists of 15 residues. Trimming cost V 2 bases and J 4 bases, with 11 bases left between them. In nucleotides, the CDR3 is TGTGCCAGTAGTATAAACAGGGCTGGCACCGGGGAGCTGTTTTTT. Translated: CASSINRAGTGELFF. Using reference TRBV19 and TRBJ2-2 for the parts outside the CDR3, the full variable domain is DGGITQSPKYLFRKEGQNVTLSCEQNLNHDAMYWYRQDPGQGLRLIYYSQIVNDFQKGDIAEGYSVSREKKESFPLTVTSAQKNPTAFYLCASSINRAGTGELFFGEGSRLTVL.

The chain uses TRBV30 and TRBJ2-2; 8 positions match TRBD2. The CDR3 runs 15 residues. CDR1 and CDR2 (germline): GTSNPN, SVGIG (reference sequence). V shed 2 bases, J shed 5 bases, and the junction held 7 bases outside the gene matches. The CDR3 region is CAWSRTLAGTGELFF. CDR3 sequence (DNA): TGTGCCTGGAGTCGAACATTAGCGGGAACCGGGGAGCTGTTTTTT. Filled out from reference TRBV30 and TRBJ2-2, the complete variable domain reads SQTIHQWPATLVQPVGSPLSLECTVEGTSNPNLYWYRQAAGRGLQLLFYSVGIGQISSEVPQNLSASRPQDRQFILSSKKLLLSDSGFYLCAWSRTLAGTGELFFGEGSRLTVL.

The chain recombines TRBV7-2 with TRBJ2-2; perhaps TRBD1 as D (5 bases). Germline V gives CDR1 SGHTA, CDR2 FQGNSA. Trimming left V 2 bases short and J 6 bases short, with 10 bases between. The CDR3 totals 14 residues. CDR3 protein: CASSLRGTSGELFF. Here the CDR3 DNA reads TGTGCCAGCAGCTTAAGGGGTACCTCCGGGGAGCTGTTTTTT. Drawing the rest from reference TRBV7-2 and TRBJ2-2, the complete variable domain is GAGVSQSPSNKVTEKGKDVELRCDPISGHTALYWYRQSLGQGLEFLIYFQGNSAPDKSGLPSDRFSAERTGGSVSTLTIQRTQQEDSAVYLCASSLRGTSGELFFGEGSRLTVL.

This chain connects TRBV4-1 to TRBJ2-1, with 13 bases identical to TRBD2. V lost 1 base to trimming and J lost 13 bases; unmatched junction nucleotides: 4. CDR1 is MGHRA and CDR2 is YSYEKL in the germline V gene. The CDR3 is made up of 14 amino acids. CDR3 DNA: TGCGCCAGCAGCCAAGGTCGGACTAGCGGGAGTCAGTTCTTC. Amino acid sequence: CASSQGRTSGSQFF.

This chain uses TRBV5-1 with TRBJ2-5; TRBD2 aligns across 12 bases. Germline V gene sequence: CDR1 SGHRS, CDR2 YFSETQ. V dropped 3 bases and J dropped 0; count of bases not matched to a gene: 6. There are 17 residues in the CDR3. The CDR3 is CASSWGGLAGYQETQYF. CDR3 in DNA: TGCGCCAGCAGCTGGGGGGGACTAGCGGGTTACCAAGAGACCCAGTACTTC.

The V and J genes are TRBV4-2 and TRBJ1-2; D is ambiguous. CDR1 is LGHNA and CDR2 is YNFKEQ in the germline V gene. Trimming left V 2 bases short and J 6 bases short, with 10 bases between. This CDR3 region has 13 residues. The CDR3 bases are TGTGCCAGCAGCCAAAGTTCCCGGGATGGCTACACCTTC. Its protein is CASSQSSRDGYTF.

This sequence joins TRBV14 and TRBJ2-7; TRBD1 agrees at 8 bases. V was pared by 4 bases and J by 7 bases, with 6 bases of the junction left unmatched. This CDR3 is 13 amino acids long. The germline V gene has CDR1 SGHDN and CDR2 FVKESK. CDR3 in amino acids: CASSPDRVGEQYF. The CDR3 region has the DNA TGTGCCAGCAGCCCGGACAGGGTGGGGGAGCAGTACTTC.